Below, one TCR beta chain is given with its context. The antigen remains unidentified. The entry originates in a study of cytomegalovirus exposure and HLA in healthy donors. V was pared by 4 bases and J by 4 bases, with 5 bases of the junction left unmatched. Germline V gene data show CDR1 as SGHAT and CDR2 as FQNNGV. This CDR3 region has 14 residues. Study findings and constraints: Later analysis indicated greater clonal expansion among HLA-associated TCR beta chains than among equally common other chains. Researchers had no immune exposure information except CMV serostatus available.

Amplification used 60 Vbeta primers and 13 Jbeta primers. The repertoire was sequenced with immunoSEQ multiplex PCR; TCRdb's copy has only in-frame clones and lacks some. Of 95,000 to 150,000 clones in the sample, 80% were seen once. Healthy bone marrow donors made up the cohort. The chain carries TRBV11-2 and TRBJ2-7; the match to TRBD1 covers 9 bases. This clonotype was sampled from a man younger than 45 in good health and CMV-seropositive. The sequencing sample was made of PBMCs. CDR3 protein: CASSYNRGPYEQYF. The CDR3 DNA is TGTGCCAGCAGCTACAACAGGGGGCCATACGAGCAGTACTTC.